The source of this T cell receptor (beta chain) is a study of blood T cell repertoires in COVID-19. Study overall: Some COVID-19 samples were acute and others convalescent; all came from the United States, Italy and Spain. PBMCs, B-cell-depleted T cells, or T cells were the source of the cDNA or gDNA that made up the material.

Germline CDR1 WNHNN, CDR2 SYGVQD (reference sequence). The CDR3 sequence is 15 residues long. V dropped 0 bases and J dropped 6 bases, with 13 bases sitting between them. Per the original data handling: The authors estimated nucleated cell counts from reference gene primer amplification. Profiling relied on immunoSEQ multiplex PCR, and the TCRdb table lists in-frame clones only, not all of them. V, J and clone size are those of that table, while D and trimming were read from the DNA. The sample yields approximately 210,000 clones, 82% seen once. Material for sequencing was peripheral blood. The TCR comes from a woman aged 40 to 55 with acute or convalescent COVID-19. This chain connects TRBV10-1 to TRBJ2-3; tentative D call: TRBD2 (6 bases). The CDR3 nucleotides read TGCGCCAGCAGTGAGTCGGGACTCGGGACGGATACGCAGTATTTT. It encodes CASSESGLGTDTQYF.